The sequence of this T cell receptor (beta chain) was determined in a study of CD8 T cells in ankylosing spondylitis. Study observations and caveats: Clones linked to disease were reported to show significant enrichment in matched ankylosing spondylitis synovial fluid.

TCRdb analysed the 5' RACE reads with MiXCR anew, one entry per CDR3 protein. Of 150,000 to 200,000 distinct CDR3 sequences listed, around 13% are singletons. This CDR3 spans 14 amino acids. From germline, CDR1 is MGHDK and CDR2 SYGVNS. V lost 3 bases and J lost 7; bases outside the gene matches: 4. As to this clonotype: Its target is unknown.

This receptor was taken from a male donor with ankylosing spondylitis or in good health (not recorded which). Sequenced input: blood, either unsorted or a sorted T cell fraction (not recorded which). The chain couples TRBV25-1 to TRBJ1-4, with 8 bases fitting TRBD1. The CDR3 sequence: CASSETGEVEKLFF. The CDR3, as DNA: TGTGCCAGCAGTGAGACAGGGGAGGTTGAAAAACTGTTTTTT.